The present entry profiles one TCR beta chain with its context. What it binds is not known. These data come from a study of cytomegalovirus exposure and HLA in healthy donors. Study findings and constraints: In a later analysis, first-cohort TCR clusters were found to tend to co-occur in the approximately 120 validation repertoires. Cytomegalovirus-associated TCR beta chains were listed, numbering under 200. Some public TCRs appeared in many individuals, while most sequences were rare.

Profiled with immunoSEQ multiplex PCR; TCRdb holds only in-frame clones, not every one. The sample holds about 160,000 clones; roughly nine tenths are singletons and the top ten take 4.5% to 7%. The CDR3 is 16 residues long. Germline V lookup: CDR1 MNHEY, CDR2 SVGAGI. Trimming took off 3 bases at V and 0 bases at J, with 11 bases between the two ends. The source material was PBMCs. The chain recombines TRBV6-5 with TRBJ2-2; D gene ambiguous. This sequence was found in a woman in her twenties or thirties in good health and CMV-seronegative. CDR3: CASSYRRTANTGELFF. Written as DNA, the CDR3 is TGTGCCAGCAGTTATCGTCGGACCGCGAACACCGGGGAGCTGTTTTTT.